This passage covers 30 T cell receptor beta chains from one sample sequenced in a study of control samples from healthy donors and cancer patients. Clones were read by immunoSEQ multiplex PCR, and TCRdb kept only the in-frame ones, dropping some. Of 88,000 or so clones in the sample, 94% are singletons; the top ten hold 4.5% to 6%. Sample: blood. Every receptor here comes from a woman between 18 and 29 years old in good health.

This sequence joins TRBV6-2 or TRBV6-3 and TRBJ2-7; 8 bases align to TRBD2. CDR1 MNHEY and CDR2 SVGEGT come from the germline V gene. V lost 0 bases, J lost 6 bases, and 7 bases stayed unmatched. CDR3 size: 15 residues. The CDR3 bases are TGTGCCAGCAGTTACTCGACCGGGAGGGTGCGCGAGCAGTACTTC. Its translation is CASSYSTGRVREQYF.

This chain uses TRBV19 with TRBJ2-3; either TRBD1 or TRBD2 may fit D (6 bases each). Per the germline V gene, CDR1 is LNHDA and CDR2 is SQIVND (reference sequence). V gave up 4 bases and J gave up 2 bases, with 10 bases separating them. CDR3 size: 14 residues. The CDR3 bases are TGTGCCAGTAGTAACACGGGGGCCACAGATACGCAGTATTTT. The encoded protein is CASSNTGATDTQYF.

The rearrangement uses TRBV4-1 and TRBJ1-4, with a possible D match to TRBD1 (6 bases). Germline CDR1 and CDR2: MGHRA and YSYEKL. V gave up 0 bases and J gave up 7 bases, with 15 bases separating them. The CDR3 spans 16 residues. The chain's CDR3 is CASSQEGGRGFEKLFF. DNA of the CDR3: TGCGCCAGCAGCCAAGAAGGTGGCAGGGGTTTTGAAAAACTGTTTTTT.

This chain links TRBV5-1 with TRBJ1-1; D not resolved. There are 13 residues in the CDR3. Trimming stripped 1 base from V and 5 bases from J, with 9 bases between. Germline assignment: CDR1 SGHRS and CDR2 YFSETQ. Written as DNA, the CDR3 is TGCGCCAGCAGCTTGAGGGTGGAGACTGAAGCTTTCTTT. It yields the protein CASSLRVETEAFF.

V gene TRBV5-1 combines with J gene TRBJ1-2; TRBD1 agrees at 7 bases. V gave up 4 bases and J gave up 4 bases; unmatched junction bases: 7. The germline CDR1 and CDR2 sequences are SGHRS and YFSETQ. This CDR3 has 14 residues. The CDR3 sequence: CASSPETGAYGYTF. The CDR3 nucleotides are TGCGCCAGCAGCCCCGAAACAGGGGCCTATGGCTACACCTTC. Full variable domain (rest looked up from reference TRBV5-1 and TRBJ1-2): KAGVTQTPRYLIKTRGQQVTLSCSPISGHRSVSWYQQTPGQGLQFLFEYFSETQRNKGNFPGRFSGRQFSNSRSEMNVSTLELGDSALYLCASSPETGAYGYTFGSGTRLTVV.

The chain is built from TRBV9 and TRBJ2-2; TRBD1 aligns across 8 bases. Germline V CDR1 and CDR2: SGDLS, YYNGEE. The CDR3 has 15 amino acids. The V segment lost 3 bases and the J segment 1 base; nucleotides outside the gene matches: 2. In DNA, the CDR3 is TGTGCCAGCAGCGCCGGGACAGGGAACACCGGGGAGCTGTTTTTT. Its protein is CASSAGTGNTGELFF.

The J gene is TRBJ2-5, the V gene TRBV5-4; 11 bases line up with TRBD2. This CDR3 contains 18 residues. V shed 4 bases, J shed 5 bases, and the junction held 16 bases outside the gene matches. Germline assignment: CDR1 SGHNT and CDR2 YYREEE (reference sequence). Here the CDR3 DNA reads TGTGCCAGCAGCCCTAGAGAGGGTAGCGGGGGGGCTCGGGAGACCCAGTACTTC. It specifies CASSPREGSGGARETQYF.

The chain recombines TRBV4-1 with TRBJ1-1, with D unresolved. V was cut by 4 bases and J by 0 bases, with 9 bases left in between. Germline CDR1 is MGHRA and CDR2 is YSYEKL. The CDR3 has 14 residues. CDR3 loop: CASSRVILNTEAFF. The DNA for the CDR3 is TGCGCCAGCAGCCGCGTTATTTTGAACACTGAAGCTTTCTTT.

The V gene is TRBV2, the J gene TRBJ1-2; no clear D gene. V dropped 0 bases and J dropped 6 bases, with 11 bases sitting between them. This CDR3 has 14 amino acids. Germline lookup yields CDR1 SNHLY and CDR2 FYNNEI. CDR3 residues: CASSEARSLDGYTF. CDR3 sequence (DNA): TGTGCCAGCAGTGAAGCGCGGTCTCTGGATGGCTACACCTTC.

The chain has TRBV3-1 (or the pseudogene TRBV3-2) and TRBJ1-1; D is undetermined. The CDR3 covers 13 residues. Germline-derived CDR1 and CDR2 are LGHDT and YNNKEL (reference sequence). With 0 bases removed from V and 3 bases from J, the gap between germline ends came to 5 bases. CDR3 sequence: CASSQDFHTEAFF. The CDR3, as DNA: TGTGCCAGCAGCCAAGATTTCCACACTGAAGCTTTCTTT.

CDR3 sequence: CASSVSAREETQYF. The DNA of the CDR3 is TGTGCCAGCAGCGTATCGGCCAGGGAAGAGACCCAGTACTTC. V usage is TRBV9 and J usage is TRBJ2-5, with a weak D call TRBD1 (5 bases). The V end was cut by 1 base, the J end by 3 bases, with 10 bases between. The CDR3 sequence is 14 residues long. CDR1 SGDLS and CDR2 YYNGEE come from the germline V gene.

CDR3 nucleotides: TGTGCCAGCAGCACCCCTTCCGGGACAGGGTTCACCGGGGAGCTGTTTTTT. This gives the protein CASSTPSGTGFTGELFF. The chain recombines TRBV5-5 with TRBJ2-2, with 9 bases lining up with TRBD1. The CDR3 totals 17 residues. The ends lost 4 bases at V and 4 bases at J; junction bases unmatched: 11. Germline V gene data show CDR1 as SGHKS and CDR2 as YYEKEE (reference sequence).

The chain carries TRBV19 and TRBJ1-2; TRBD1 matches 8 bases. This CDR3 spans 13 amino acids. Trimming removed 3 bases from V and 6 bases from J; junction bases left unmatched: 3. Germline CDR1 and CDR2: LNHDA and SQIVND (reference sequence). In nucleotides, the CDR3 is TGTGCCAGTAGTATGACAGGGGAGAATGGCTACACCTTC. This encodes CASSMTGENGYTF.

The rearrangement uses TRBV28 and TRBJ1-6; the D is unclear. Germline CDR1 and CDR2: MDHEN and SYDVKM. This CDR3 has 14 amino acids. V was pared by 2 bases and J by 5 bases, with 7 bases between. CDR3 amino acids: CASSLVGNNSPLHF. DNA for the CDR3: TGTGCCAGCAGTTTAGTGGGGAATAATTCACCCCTCCACTTT. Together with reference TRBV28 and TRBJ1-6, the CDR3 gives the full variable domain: DVKVTQSSRYLVKRTGEKVFLECVQDMDHENMFWYRQDPGLGLRLIYFSYDVKMKEKGDIPEGYSVSREKKERFSLILESASTNQTSMYLCASSLVGNNSPLHFGNGTRLTVT.

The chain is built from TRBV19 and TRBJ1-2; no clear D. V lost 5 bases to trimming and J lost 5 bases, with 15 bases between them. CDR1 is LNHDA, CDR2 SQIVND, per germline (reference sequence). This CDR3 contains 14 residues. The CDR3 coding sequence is TGTGCCAGTAGTCTCCAACAGAAGTTATATGGCTACACCTTC. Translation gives CASSLQQKLYGYTF.

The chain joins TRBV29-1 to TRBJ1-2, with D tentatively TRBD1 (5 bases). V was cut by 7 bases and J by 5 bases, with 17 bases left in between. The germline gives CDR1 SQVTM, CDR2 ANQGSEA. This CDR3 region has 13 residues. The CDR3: CSGVQGEGYGYTF. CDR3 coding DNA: TGCAGCGGTGTGCAGGGCGAAGGATATGGCTACACCTTC.

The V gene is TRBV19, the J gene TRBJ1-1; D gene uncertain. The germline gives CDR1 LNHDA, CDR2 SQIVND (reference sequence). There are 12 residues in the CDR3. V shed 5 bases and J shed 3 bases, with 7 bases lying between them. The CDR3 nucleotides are TGTGCCAGTAGTGTACGGTACACTGAAGCTTTCTTT. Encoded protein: CASSVRYTEAFF.

For the CDR3, the DNA is TGTGCCAGCAGCGTGAGGACAGGGGAGGTTCAGCCCCAGCATTTT. Protein product: CASSVRTGEVQPQHF. The V call is TRBV11-3, the J call TRBJ1-5; the match to TRBD1 covers 9 bases. The CDR3 contains 15 residues. V shed 5 bases, J shed 6 bases, and the junction held 8 bases outside the gene matches. Germline V gene data show CDR1 as SGHNT and CDR2 as YENEEA.

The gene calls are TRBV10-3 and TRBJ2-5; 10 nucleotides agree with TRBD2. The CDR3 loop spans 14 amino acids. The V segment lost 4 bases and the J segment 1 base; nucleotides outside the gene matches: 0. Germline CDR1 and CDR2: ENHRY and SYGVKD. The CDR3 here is CAISGTSGQETQYF. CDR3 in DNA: TGTGCCATCAGTGGGACTAGCGGCCAAGAGACCCAGTACTTC.

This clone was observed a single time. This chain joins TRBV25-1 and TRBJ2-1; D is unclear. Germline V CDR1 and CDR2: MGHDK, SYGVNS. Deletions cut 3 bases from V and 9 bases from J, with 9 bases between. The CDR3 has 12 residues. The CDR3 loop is CASSEDVGEQFF. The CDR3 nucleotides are TGTGCCAGCAGTGAGGACGTTGGTGAGCAGTTCTTC.

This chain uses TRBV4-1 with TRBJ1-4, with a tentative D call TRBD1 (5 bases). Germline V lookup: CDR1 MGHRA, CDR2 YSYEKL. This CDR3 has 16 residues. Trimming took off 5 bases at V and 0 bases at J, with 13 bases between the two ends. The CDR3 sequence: CASSYLGGSTNEKLFF. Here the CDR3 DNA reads TGCGCCAGCAGCTACCTGGGGGGGTCAACTAATGAAAAACTGTTTTTT.

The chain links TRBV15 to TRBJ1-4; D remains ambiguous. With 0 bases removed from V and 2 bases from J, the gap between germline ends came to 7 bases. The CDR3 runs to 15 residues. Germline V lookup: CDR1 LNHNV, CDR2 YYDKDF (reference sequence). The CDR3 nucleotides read TGTGCCACCAGCAGAGATGGAGGGACTAATGAAAAACTGTTTTTT. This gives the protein CATSRDGGTNEKLFF.

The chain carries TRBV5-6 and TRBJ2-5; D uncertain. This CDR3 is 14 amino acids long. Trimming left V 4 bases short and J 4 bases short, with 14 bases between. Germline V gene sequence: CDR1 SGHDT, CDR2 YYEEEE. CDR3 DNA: TGTGCCAGCAGCCCTGAATGGGCTCCAGAGACCCAGTACTTC. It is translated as CASSPEWAPETQYF.

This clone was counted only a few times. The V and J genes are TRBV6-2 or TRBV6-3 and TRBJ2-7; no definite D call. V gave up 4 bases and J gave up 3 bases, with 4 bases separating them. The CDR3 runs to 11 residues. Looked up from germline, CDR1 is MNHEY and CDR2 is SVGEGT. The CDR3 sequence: CASSSYYEQYF. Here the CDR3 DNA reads TGTGCCAGCAGTTCCTACTACGAGCAGTACTTC.

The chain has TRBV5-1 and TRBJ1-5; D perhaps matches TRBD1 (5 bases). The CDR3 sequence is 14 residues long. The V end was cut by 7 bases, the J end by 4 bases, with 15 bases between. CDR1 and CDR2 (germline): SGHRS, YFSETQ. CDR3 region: CASSPNQGNQPQHF. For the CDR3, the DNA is TGCGCCAGCTCGCCCAACCAGGGAAATCAGCCCCAGCATTTT.

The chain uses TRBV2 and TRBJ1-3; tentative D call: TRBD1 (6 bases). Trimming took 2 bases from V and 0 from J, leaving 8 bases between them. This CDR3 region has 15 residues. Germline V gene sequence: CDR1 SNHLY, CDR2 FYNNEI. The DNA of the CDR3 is TGTGCCAGCAGTGAAAGGGGGAGCTCTGGAAACACCATATATTTT. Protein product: CASSERGSSGNTIYF.

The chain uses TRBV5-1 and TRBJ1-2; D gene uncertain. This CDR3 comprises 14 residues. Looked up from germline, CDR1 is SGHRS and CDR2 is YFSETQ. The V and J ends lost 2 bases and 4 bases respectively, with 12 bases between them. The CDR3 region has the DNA TGCGCCAGCAGCTTAAACTCGGGTAGCTATGGCTACACCTTC. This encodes CASSLNSGSYGYTF.

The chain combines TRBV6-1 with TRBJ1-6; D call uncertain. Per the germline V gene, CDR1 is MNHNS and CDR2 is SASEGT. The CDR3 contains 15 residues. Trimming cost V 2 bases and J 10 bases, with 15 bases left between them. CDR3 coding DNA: TGTGCCAGCAGTGAATTGGTTGGCTTTCCGTCACCCCTCCACTTT. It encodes CASSELVGFPSPLHF.

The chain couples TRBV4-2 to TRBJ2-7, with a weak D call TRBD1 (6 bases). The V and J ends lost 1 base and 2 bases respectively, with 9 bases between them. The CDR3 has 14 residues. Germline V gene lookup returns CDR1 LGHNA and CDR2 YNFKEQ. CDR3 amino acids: CASSQARDTYEQYF. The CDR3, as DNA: TGTGCCAGCAGCCAAGCTAGGGACACCTACGAGCAGTACTTC.

The CDR3 region has the DNA TGTGCCAGCAGCTTAACGGGGAACTCCTACAATGAGCAGTTCTTC. It codes for CASSLTGNSYNEQFF. V usage is TRBV7-3 and J usage is TRBJ2-1; D ambiguous. The germline V and J ends were trimmed by 0 bases and 0 bases, with 6 bases remaining between them. From germline, CDR1 is SGHTA and CDR2 FQGTGA. The CDR3 is 15 residues long.